This T cell receptor beta chain stems from a study of blood T cell repertoires in COVID-19. Study at large: Samples came from the United States, Italy and Spain, spanning acute and convalescent COVID-19. The cDNA or gDNA used as material had been derived from T cells, B-cell-depleted T cells, or PBMCs.

Germline CDR1 is MDHEN and CDR2 is SYDVKM. The CDR3 consists of 16 residues. The germline V and J ends were trimmed by 7 bases and 4 bases, with 22 bases remaining between them. Original processing methods: The assay estimated nucleated cells by amplifying reference gene primers. Produced via immunoSEQ multiplex PCR; TCRdb's table is partial and in-frame only. V, J and clone size were drawn from that table, and D and trimming were deduced from the DNA. Of about 310,000 clones listed, roughly 84% are singletons. The chain recombines TRBV28 with TRBJ1-2; a weak D match, TRBD1 (6 bases). The TCR originated in a man aged 50 to 59 with active or convalescent COVID-19. The sequencing sample was made of peripheral blood. CDR3 amino acids: CASKSQGYPMGYGYTF. The CDR3 region has the DNA TGTGCCAGCAAGTCACAGGGTTACCCCATGGGCTATGGCTACACCTTC.